What follows is one TCR beta chain and its context. The data derive from a study of T cells after yellow fever vaccination. In TCRdb, the 5' RACE reads were re-called with MiXCR into one record per CDR3 protein. Of 500,000 to 650,000 distinct CDR3 sequences listed, around a sixth are singletons. The receptor comes from a man younger than 35 who received the YFV17D yellow fever vaccine. The sequences come from PBMCs, collected roughly 5 days after the first yellow fever vaccination.

CDR3 sequence reads: CASSLGGDPRAFF. As DNA, the CDR3 is TGTGCCAGCAGCTTAGGAGGGGACCCACGGGCTTTCTTT. The chain combines TRBV7-9 with TRBJ1-1; D is perhaps TRBD1 (5 bases). The germline V and J ends were trimmed by 1 base and 11 bases, with 14 bases remaining between them. Germline V lookup: CDR1 SEHNR, CDR2 FQNEAQ (reference sequence). There are 13 residues in the CDR3.